In its sample, the clone carrying this T cell receptor beta chain was seen a few times. Its antigen is still unknown. The record originates from a study of response to subunit inactivated influenza vaccine. TCRdb reprocessed the RT-PCR reads via MiXCR and lists one record per CDR3 protein. This table holds some 160,000 distinct CDR3 sequences, approximately 11% found once. General study findings and limits: With each seasonal influenza vaccination, the authors suggested, few new T cells are recruited.

This CDR3 has 17 amino acids. CDR1 SGHRS and CDR2 YFSETQ come from the germline V gene. V was clipped by 0 bases and J by 2 bases; unmatched bases: 9. The chain has TRBV5-1 and TRBJ2-5, with 8 nucleotides matching TRBD1. The receptor's source is a man between 45 and 60 years old who received an inactivated influenza vaccine. This material consisted of non-naive T cells sorted from PBMCs, taken 45 days after vaccination. CDR3 in amino acids: CASSLGQGRFPQETQYF. The CDR3 region has the DNA TGCGCCAGCAGCTTGGGACAGGGGCGATTTCCTCAAGAGACCCAGTACTTC.